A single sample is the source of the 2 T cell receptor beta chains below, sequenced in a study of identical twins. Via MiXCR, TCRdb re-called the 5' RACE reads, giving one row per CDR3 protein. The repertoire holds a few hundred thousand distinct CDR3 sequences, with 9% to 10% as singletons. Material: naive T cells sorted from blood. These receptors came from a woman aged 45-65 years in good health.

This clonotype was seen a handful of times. CDR3 region: CASSSRGWNEQYF. CDR3 nucleotides: TGTGCCAGCAGCTCGAGGGGTTGGAACGAGCAGTACTTC. The V and J genes are TRBV5-6 and TRBJ2-7; D is possibly TRBD1 or TRBD2 (5 bases each). The germline V and J ends were trimmed by 3 bases and 5 bases, with 12 bases remaining between them. CDR1 is SGHDT, CDR2 YYEEEE, per germline. This CDR3 is 13 amino acids long.

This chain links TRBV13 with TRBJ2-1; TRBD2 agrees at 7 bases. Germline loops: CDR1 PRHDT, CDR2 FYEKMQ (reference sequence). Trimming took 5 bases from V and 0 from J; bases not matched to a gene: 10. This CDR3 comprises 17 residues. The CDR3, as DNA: TGTGCCAGCAGCCCGTGGCGGGGCGGGAGCTCCTACAATGAGCAGTTCTTC. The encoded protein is CASSPWRGGSSYNEQFF.